Below, 26 T cell receptor beta chains from the same sample are listed, as sequenced in a study of Ad26.COV2.S vaccination and SARS-CoV-2 variants. As to treatment: about 20 received Ad26.COV2.S at low or high dose, single or two shots; 5 received placebo; per-sample allocation not given. Collection of samples fell on day 63 after the first vaccine or placebo injection. This table comes from immunoSEQ multiplex PCR, and its TCRdb copy is limited to in-frame clones, with some not included. The sample lists about 400,000 clones; 80% to 90% were seen once. Sequences were derived from peripheral blood, sampled in a trial of Ad26.COV2.S vaccine versus placebo. These receptors were collected from a person between 18 and 60 years old who received the Ad26.COV2.S COVID-19 vaccine or a placebo.

This chain links TRBV28 with TRBJ1-2; no firm D call. CDR3 size: 15 residues. CDR1 and CDR2 (germline): MDHEN, SYDVKM. V was clipped by 10 bases and J by 0 bases, with 18 bases between them. CDR3 protein: CAIQMPGVPNYGYTF. DNA for the CDR3: TGTGCCATCCAGATGCCGGGAGTTCCTAACTATGGCTACACCTTC.

In DNA form, the CDR3 reads TGTGCCAGCAGTCCGGGACAGGGTAGCACAGATACGCAGTATTTT. Its translation: CASSPGQGSTDTQYF. V gene TRBV19 combines with J gene TRBJ2-3; 9 bases agree with TRBD1. The CDR3 has 15 amino acids. CDR1 and CDR2 from the germline V gene are LNHDA and SQIVND (reference sequence). Trimming at V came to 9 bases and at J to 0 bases, leaving 7 bases not matched to a gene.

DNA of the CDR3: TGTGCCAGCAGCTTAGGGGGGTCACAACATGGCTACACCTTC. Its translation: CASSLGGSQHGYTF. This chain uses TRBV7-2 with TRBJ1-2; TRBD1 is a possible D gene (5 bases). This CDR3 has 14 amino acids. The germline CDR1 and CDR2 sequences are SGHTA and FQGNSA. V was clipped by 1 base and J by 6 bases, with 12 bases between them.

With regard to this clone: This sample also contains other DNA sequences that code for the same CDR3. The CDR3 is CASSEVYEQYF. CDR3 coding DNA: TGTGCCAGCAGTGAAGTCTACGAGCAGTACTTC. This chain joins TRBV25-1 and TRBJ2-7; D not resolved. The CDR3 length is 11 residues. Germline lookup yields CDR1 MGHDK and CDR2 SYGVNS. V lost 2 bases and J 3 bases, leaving 2 bases between the germline ends.

This clone was counted many times. The chain joins TRBV27 to TRBJ1-5, with 8 nucleotides matching TRBD1. The V gene's germline CDR1 is MNHEY and CDR2 SMNVEV (reference sequence). The CDR3 has 13 residues. Trimming at V came to 4 bases and at J to 9 bases, leaving 5 bases not matched to a gene. This CDR3 reads CASSSGRGRPQHF. The CDR3 DNA follows: TGTGCCAGCAGTTCGGGCAGGGGGCGGCCCCAGCATTTT.

The V call is TRBV30, the J call TRBJ1-6; TRBD1 matches 8 bases. With V trimmed by 8 bases and J by 8 bases, 14 bases remained unmatched. Germline lookup yields CDR1 GTSNPN and CDR2 SVGIG (reference sequence). CDR3 length equals 15 residues. The CDR3 reads CALERGQGRDSPLHF. CDR3 coding DNA: TGTGCCCTGGAACGAGGACAGGGCCGGGATTCACCCCTCCACTTT.

V and J are TRBV21-1 and TRBJ1-3; the table's D call TRBD1 went unverified against the DNA. TRBV21-1 is a pseudogene locus. This CDR3 comprises 16 residues. The DNA for the CDR3 is TGTGCCAGCAGTATCGGACAGCCGAGCTCTGGAAACACCATATATTTT. Protein product: CASSIGQPSSGNTIYF.

This sequence joins TRBV5-1 and TRBJ2-1, with 8 bases matching TRBD2. The J segment lost 7 bases and the V segment lost 3 bases, leaving 6 bases of the junction unmatched. CDR3 length: 14 amino acids. The germline gives CDR1 SGHRS, CDR2 YFSETQ. CDR3 region: CASSSGTRGNEQFF. DNA for the CDR3: TGCGCCAGCAGCTCCGGGACTAGAGGTAATGAGCAGTTCTTC.

The genes are TRBV4-3 and TRBJ1-4; weak D call: TRBD1 (5 bases). V lost 0 bases, J lost 2 bases, and 7 bases lay in between. This CDR3 is built from 15 residues. Germline V CDR1 and CDR2: LGHNA, YSLEER. DNA of the CDR3: TGCGCCAGCAGCCAAGAGGGGACGACTAATGAAAAACTGTTTTTT. This encodes CASSQEGTTNEKLFF.

The chain employs TRBV13 and TRBJ2-4; tentative D call: TRBD2 (5 bases). In germline, CDR1 is PRHDT, CDR2 FYEKMQ (reference sequence). Deletions cut 0 bases from V and 0 bases from J, with 12 bases between. The CDR3 runs to 17 residues. In nucleotides, the CDR3 is TGTGCCAGCAGCTTAGGTAGGAAAGGACTAGCCAAAAACATTCAGTACTTC. Its translation is CASSLGRKGLAKNIQYF.

V gene TRBV15 combines with J gene TRBJ1-1, with 10 bases that match TRBD1. This CDR3 contains 16 residues. Trimming cost V 3 bases and J 6 bases; bases outside gene matches: 10. Germline V gene data show CDR1 as LNHNV and CDR2 as YYDKDF (reference sequence). Here the CDR3 reads CATSSVGQGGLSEAFF. DNA of the CDR3: TGTGCCACCAGCAGCGTTGGACAGGGGGGTCTCTCTGAAGCTTTCTTT.

In nucleotides, the CDR3 is TGTGCCAGCAGCCCCCAGGGCAGGGGGGCTGAAAAACTGTTTTTT. Translation gives CASSPQGRGAEKLFF. The chain carries TRBV9 and TRBJ1-4; TRBD1 matches at 7 bases. The CDR3 spans 15 residues. The V and J ends lost 4 bases and 7 bases, in that order; junction bases with no gene match: 10. CDR1 and CDR2 (germline): SGDLS, YYNGEE. Full variable domain (rest looked up from reference TRBV9 and TRBJ1-4): DSGVTQTPKHLITATGQRVTLRCSPRSGDLSVYWYQQSLDQGLQFLIQYYNGEERAKGNILERFSAQQFPDLHSELNLSSLELGDSALYFCASSPQGRGAEKLFFGSGTQLSVL.

The rearrangement links TRBV6-5 to TRBJ2-7, with D tentatively TRBD1 (5 bases). The germline V gene encodes CDR1 MNHEY and CDR2 SVGAGI. V was trimmed by 6 bases and J by 6 bases, leaving 21 bases between them. This CDR3 comprises 15 residues. CDR3 sequence reads: CASRRSGTGRAEQYF. The CDR3 DNA is TGTGCCAGCAGGCGATCAGGAACCGGCAGGGCCGAGCAGTACTTC.

This clone occurred once. The rearrangement uses TRBV4-1 and TRBJ1-1; D unclear. The V gene lost 0 bases and the J gene lost 7 bases, with 6 bases spanning the gap. From germline, CDR1 is MGHRA and CDR2 YSYEKL. The CDR3 is 12 amino acids. Written as DNA, the CDR3 is TGCGCCAGCAGCCAAGATTTGGGTGAAGCTTTCTTT. It is translated as CASSQDLGEAFF.

This clone was picked up one time. V and J are TRBV19 and TRBJ1-3; 8 nucleotides agree with TRBD1. CDR1 LNHDA and CDR2 SQIVND come from the germline V gene (reference sequence). CDR3 length: 15 residues. J lost 3 bases, V lost 3 bases, and 4 bases had no gene match. The CDR3, as DNA: TGTGCCAGTAGTATGGGACAGGCAGGTGGAAACACCATATATTTT. Residues: CASSMGQAGGNTIYF.

The chain recombines TRBV29-1 with TRBJ1-3; D is unresolved. From germline, CDR1 is SQVTM and CDR2 ANQGSEA. The CDR3 contains 12 residues. Between the trimmed V and J ends, which lost 2 bases and 9 bases, there was a span of 11 bases. CDR3 amino acids: CSVELPGSTIYF. CDR3 DNA sequence: TGCAGCGTTGAACTCCCAGGCAGCACCATATATTTT. The full variable domain, its missing parts supplied by reference TRBV29-1 and TRBJ1-3, is SAVISQKPSRDICQRGTSLTIQCQVDSQVTMMFWYRQQPGQSLTLIATANQGSEATYESGFVIDKFPISRPNLTFSTLTVSNMSPEDSSIYLCSVELPGSTIYFGEGSWLTVV.

This clone was seen only a few times. V is TRBV11-2 and J is TRBJ2-7; 7 bases are a match to TRBD2. The germline CDR1 and CDR2 sequences are SGHAT and FQNNGV. Trimming took 1 base from V and 2 from J; bases not matched to a gene: 2. The CDR3 covers 14 residues. CDR3 sequence reads: CASSLGAGAYEQYF. CDR3 DNA sequence: TGTGCCAGCAGCTTAGGGGCGGGGGCCTACGAGCAGTACTTC.

The gene calls are TRBV7-9 and TRBJ2-7; 7 bases are a match to TRBD2. V was pared by 6 bases and J by 3 bases, with 8 bases of the junction left unmatched. The CDR3 spans 14 residues. Germline V lookup: CDR1 SEHNR, CDR2 FQNEAQ (reference sequence). DNA of the CDR3: TGTGCCAGCAGTAGCGGGCTCCCAAACTACGAGCAGTACTTC. This translates into CASSSGLPNYEQYF.

This chain joins TRBV6-2 or TRBV6-3 and TRBJ2-7; possibly TRBD2 for D (5 bases). V was cut by 5 bases and J by 3 bases, with 14 bases left in between. The germline CDR1 and CDR2 sequences are MNHEY and SVGEGT. This CDR3 has 14 residues. In DNA, the CDR3 is TGTGCCAGCAGTGGGAATACCGAGGGCTACGAGCAGTACTTC. This codes for CASSGNTEGYEQYF.

This clone was recorded only once. The V gene is TRBV10-2, the J gene TRBJ1-6; D perhaps matches TRBD1 (6 bases). Trimming removed 9 bases from V and 6 bases from J, with 15 bases in between. The CDR3 covers 14 residues. CDR1 and CDR2 (germline): WSHSY, SAAADI. The CDR3 coding sequence is TGCGCCAGTAACCTACAGGGAACTAATTCACCCCTCCACTTT. Translated: CASNLQGTNSPLHF.

The chain has TRBV6-5 and TRBJ2-7; tentative D call: TRBD2 (5 bases). The CDR3 is 14 residues long. Germline lookup yields CDR1 MNHEY and CDR2 SVGAGI. V lost 4 bases to trimming and J lost 2 bases, with 12 bases between them. The CDR3 bases are TGTGCCAGCAGTTCCCCGCGGGCAACCTACGAGCAGTACTTC. Protein product: CASSSPRATYEQYF.

The chain employs TRBV2 and TRBJ2-5; 9 bases are a match to TRBD1. V dropped 4 bases and J dropped 2; count of bases not matched to a gene: 5. This CDR3 comprises 15 residues. The germline CDR1 and CDR2 sequences are SNHLY and FYNNEI. The CDR3 loop is CASSVGTGIQETQYF. The CDR3 DNA follows: TGTGCCAGCAGTGTCGGGACAGGGATACAAGAGACCCAGTACTTC.

The rearrangement links TRBV28 to TRBJ1-6; no clear D. Germline values: CDR1 MDHEN, CDR2 SYDVKM. V lost 6 bases and J lost 6, with 12 bases in between. The CDR3 contains 14 residues. The DNA for the CDR3 is TGTGCCAGCAGACGATCCTTAATTAATTCACCCCTCCACTTT. It translates to CASRRSLINSPLHF. The whole variable domain, remainder taken from reference TRBV28 and TRBJ1-6, is DVKVTQSSRYLVKRTGEKVFLECVQDMDHENMFWYRQDPGLGLRLIYFSYDVKMKEKGDIPEGYSVSREKKERFSLILESASTNQTSMYLCASRRSLINSPLHFGNGTRLTVT.

The CDR3 DNA reads as TGCGCCAGCAGCTCCCCCACTAGCTTCCGCAGCAATGAGCAGTTCTTC. Amino acids: CASSSPTSFRSNEQFF. The chain is built from TRBV5-1 and TRBJ2-1, with D possibly TRBD2 on 6 matching bases. The germline V gene encodes CDR1 SGHRS and CDR2 YFSETQ. CDR3 length equals 16 residues. V lost 3 bases, J lost 6 bases, and 19 bases lay in between.

DNA for the CDR3: TGTGCCAGCAGCCGCCCTCTTGGTATCGAGAACACTGAAGCTTTCTTT. Translated, it gives CASSRPLGIENTEAFF. The rearrangement uses TRBV5-8 and TRBJ1-1; no clear D. Trimming removed 4 bases at V and 1 base at J, with 17 bases between. CDR3 length equals 16 residues. CDR1 SGHTS and CDR2 YDEGEE come from the germline V gene. The full variable domain, with the rest looked up from reference TRBV5-8 and TRBJ1-1, is EAGVTQSPTHLIKTRGQQATLRCSPISGHTSVYWYQQALGLGLQFLLWYDEGEERNRGNFPPRFSGRQFPNYSSELNVNALELEDSALYLCASSRPLGIENTEAFFGQGTRLTVV.

For the CDR3, the DNA is TGTGCCAGCAGCTTCGAGTGGGGCAGCTCACCCCTCCACTTT. Residues: CASSFEWGSSPLHF. This chain joins TRBV11-2 and TRBJ1-6; D perhaps matches TRBD1 (5 bases). V lost 3 bases to trimming and J lost 10 bases, with 13 bases between them. CDR3 size: 14 residues. CDR1 and CDR2 (germline): SGHAT, FQNNGV.